This T cell receptor (beta chain) was sequenced in a study of blood T cell repertoires in COVID-19. The overall study: Some COVID-19 samples were acute and others convalescent; all came from the United States, Italy and Spain. The cDNA or gDNA used as material had been derived from T cells, B-cell-depleted T cells, or PBMCs.

Authors' processing steps: Counts of nucleated cells, estimated from reference gene primer amplification, were obtained. Clones were sequenced by immunoSEQ multiplex PCR, and TCRdb holds only the in-frame ones, with some missing. V and J calls and clone size are those listed in that table; D and trimming were worked out from the DNA. The sample has 150,000 to 200,000 clones, 88% seen once. V was shortened by 7 bases and J by 6 bases, with 16 bases between the two germline ends. Germline V CDR1 and CDR2: MNHEY, SMNVEV (reference sequence). The CDR3 has 13 amino acids. This clone was counted between two and nine times.

The receptor's source is a man between 35 and 55 years old with active or convalescent COVID-19. The gene calls are TRBV27 and TRBJ2-7; possible D gene TRBD1, 6 bases. Sequenced sample: peripheral blood. In DNA form, the CDR3 reads TGTGCCAGCACCGGAGAACAGGGACGCGAGCAGTACTTC. This gives the protein CASTGEQGREQYF.